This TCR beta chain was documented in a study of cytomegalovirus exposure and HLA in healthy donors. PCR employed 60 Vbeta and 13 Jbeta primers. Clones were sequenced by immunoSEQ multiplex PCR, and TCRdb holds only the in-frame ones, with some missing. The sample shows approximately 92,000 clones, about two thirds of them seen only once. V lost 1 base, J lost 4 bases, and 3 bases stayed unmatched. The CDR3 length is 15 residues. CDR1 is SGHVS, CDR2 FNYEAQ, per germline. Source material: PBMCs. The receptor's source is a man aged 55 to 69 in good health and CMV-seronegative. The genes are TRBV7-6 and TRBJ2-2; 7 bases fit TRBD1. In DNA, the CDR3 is TGTGCCAGCAGCTTAGGCAACAGGGGCACCGGGGAGCTGTTTTTT. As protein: CASSLGNRGTGELFF.